The rows below give T cell receptor beta chains drawn from one sample of a study of blood T cell repertoires in COVID-19. Sequenced by immunoSEQ multiplex PCR; TCRdb stores in-frame clones only, minus some. In the table there are about 45,000 clones, 75% to 85% of which are singletons. Sequencing input: peripheral blood. These receptors were collected from a man older than 75 in a cohort sampled during active COVID-19. The CDR3 runs from the conserved cysteine through the conserved F or W. The order of the fields is V gene, J gene, clone size, D gene, CDR3 DNA, CDR3 protein. D genes are given only for firm matches. Size values are once, few and many counts, or a class for expanded clones, and some rows have none.

TRBV19	TRBJ2-4	NA	NA	TGTGCCAGTAGTATTCAAGGCAGGGGCTTGGGTTTAGCCAAAAACATTCAGTACTTC	CASSIQGRGLGLAKNIQYF
TRBV5-1	TRBJ2-7	NA	NA	TGCGCCAGCGGTCCGGGGAACTCGCTCGGGGAGCAGTACTTC	CASGPGNSLGEQYF
TRBV10-2	TRBJ1-2	few	NA	TGCGCCAGCAGCATCGACAGGATTTCTTATGGCTACACCTTC	CASSIDRISYGYTF
TRBV7-2	TRBJ1-3	NA	NA	TGTGCCAGCAGCTCCTACAGCGGAAACACCATATATTTT	CASSSYSGNTIYF
TRBV15	TRBJ1-3	NA	NA	TGTGCCACCAGCAGAGACGAGGGATCTGGAAACACCATATATTTT	CATSRDEGSGNTIYF
TRBV19	TRBJ2-1	NA	TRBD2	TGTGCCAGTAGTGGACGACTAGCGGGGGCCTACAATGAGCAGTTCTTC	CASSGRLAGAYNEQFF
TRBV7-9	TRBJ2-2	NA	NA	TGTGCCAGCAGTTTCCCCCGGGGGGCCAGCACCGGGGAGCTGTTTTTT	CASSFPRGASTGELFF
TRBV5-4	TRBJ2-1	once	TRBD1	TGTGCCAGCAGCTTGTTCGCGGGACAGGGGGCTGAGCAGTTCTTC	CASSLFAGQGAEQFF
TRBV25-1	TRBJ2-5	medium-sized	NA	TGTGCCAGCAGTGGTTCCGAGGTCGGGGAGACCCAGTACTTC	CASSGSEVGETQYF
TRBV5-1	TRBJ2-5	once	TRBD1	TGCGCCAGCAGCTTAAAGGGGGCGCTTGGCCCGGGGACCCAGTACTTC	CASSLKGALGPGTQYF
TRBV20-1	TRBJ1-1	NA	TRBD1	TGCAGTGCCGGCAGACAGGGGCAAGCTTTCTTT	CSAGRQGQAFF
TRBV7-9	TRBJ2-1	NA	TRBD1	TGTGCCAGCAGCTCAAGGACAGGGGATTACAATGAGCAGTTCTTC	CASSSRTGDYNEQFF
TRBV5-1	TRBJ1-1	NA	TRBD1	TGCGCCAGCAGGGTAGGGACAGGGCCGGGGATAGGCACTGAAGCTTTCTTT	CASRVGTGPGIGTEAFF
TRBV19	TRBJ2-2	NA	NA	TGTGCCAGTAGTATAGGAAACGCCAGGACCGGGGAGCTGTTTTTT	CASSIGNARTGELFF
TRBV1	TRBJ1-6	NA	NA	TGCACCAGCAGCCAAGAGGGACAGCAAAATTCACCCCTCCACTTT	CTSSQEGQQNSPLHF
TRBV27	TRBJ2-3	NA	TRBD2	TGTGCCACCGGGACTAGCGGGAGGTTCACAGATACGCAGTATTTT	CATGTSGRFTDTQYF
TRBV7-9	TRBJ2-1	few	NA	TGTGCCAGCAGCTTAGTTTTCGAGGGCTACAATGAGCAGTTCTTC	CASSLVFEGYNEQFF
TRBV3-1/TRBV3-2	TRBJ1-4	NA	NA	TGTGCCAGCAGCCCGACCGGGGCTAATGAAAAACTGTTTTTT	CASSPTGANEKLFF
TRBV7-9	TRBJ1-6	NA	TRBD1	TGTGCCAGCAGCATGCGAAGTACTTACAGGGGAGATTCACCCCTCCACTTT	CASSMRSTYRGDSPLHF
TRBV5-1	TRBJ1-1	NA	NA	TGCGCCAGCAGCCTGCGGGGCACTGAAGCTTTCTTT	CASSLRGTEAFF
TRBV10-3	TRBJ1-4	NA	TRBD1	TGTGCCACAGGGACAGGGACTACTGAAAAACTGTTTTTT	CATGTGTTEKLFF
TRBV2	TRBJ1-2	NA	NA	TGTGCCAGCAAACAGGAGTCTAACTATGGCTACACCTTC	CASKQESNYGYTF
TRBV28	TRBJ1-1	NA	TRBD1	TGTGCCAGCAGTTTGTTCCCGGGACAGGGGGCTGAAGCTTTCTTT	CASSLFPGQGAEAFF